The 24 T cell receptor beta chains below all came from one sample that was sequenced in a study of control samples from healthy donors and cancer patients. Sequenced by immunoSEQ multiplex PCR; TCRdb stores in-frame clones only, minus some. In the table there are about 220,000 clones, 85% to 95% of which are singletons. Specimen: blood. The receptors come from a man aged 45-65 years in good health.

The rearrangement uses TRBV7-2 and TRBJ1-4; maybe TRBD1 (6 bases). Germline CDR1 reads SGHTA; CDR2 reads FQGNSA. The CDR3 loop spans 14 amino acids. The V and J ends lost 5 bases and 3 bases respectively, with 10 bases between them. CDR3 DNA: TGTGCCAGCAGCCCCGGACAGCCTAATGAAAAACTGTTTTTT. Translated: CASSPGQPNEKLFF. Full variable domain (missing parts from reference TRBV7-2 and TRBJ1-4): GAGVSQSPSNKVTEKGKDVELRCDPISGHTALYWYRQSLGQGLEFLIYFQGNSAPDKSGLPSDRFSAERTGGSVSTLTIQRTQQEDSAVYLCASSPGQPNEKLFFGSGTQLSVL.

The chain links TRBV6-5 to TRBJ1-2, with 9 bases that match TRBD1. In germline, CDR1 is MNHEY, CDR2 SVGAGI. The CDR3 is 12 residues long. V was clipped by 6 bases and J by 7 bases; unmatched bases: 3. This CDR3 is CASRDRGSGYTF. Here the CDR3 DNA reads TGTGCCAGCAGGGACAGGGGCAGTGGCTACACCTTC.

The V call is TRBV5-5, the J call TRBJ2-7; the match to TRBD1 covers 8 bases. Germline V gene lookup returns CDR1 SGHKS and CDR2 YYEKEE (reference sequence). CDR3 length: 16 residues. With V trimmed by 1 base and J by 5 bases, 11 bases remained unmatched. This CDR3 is CASSLTPGQASHEQYV. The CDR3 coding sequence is TGTGCCAGCAGCTTGACCCCGGGACAGGCTTCCCACGAGCAGTACGTC.

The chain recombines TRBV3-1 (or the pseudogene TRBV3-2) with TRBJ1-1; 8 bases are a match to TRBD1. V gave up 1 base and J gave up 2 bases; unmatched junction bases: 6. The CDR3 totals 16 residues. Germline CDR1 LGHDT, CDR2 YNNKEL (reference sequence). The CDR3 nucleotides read TGTGCCAGCAGCCAAGTGACAGGGGATAGAAACACTGAAGCTTTCTTT. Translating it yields CASSQVTGDRNTEAFF.

CDR3 loop: CASSQDGTSGGANTGELFF. The CDR3 DNA is TGTGCCAGCAGCCAAGATGGGACTAGCGGGGGGGCGAACACCGGGGAGCTGTTTTTT. The V call is TRBV3-1 (or the pseudogene TRBV3-2), the J call TRBJ2-2; 16 bases map to TRBD2. The V gene's germline CDR1 is LGHDT and CDR2 YNNKEL (reference sequence). Losses at the gene ends were 0 bases for V and 0 bases for J; bases not matched to a gene: 1. The CDR3 has 19 residues.

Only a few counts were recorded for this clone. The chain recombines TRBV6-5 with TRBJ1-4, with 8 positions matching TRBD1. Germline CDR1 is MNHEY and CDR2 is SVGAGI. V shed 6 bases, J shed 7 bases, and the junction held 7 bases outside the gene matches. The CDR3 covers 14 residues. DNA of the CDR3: TGTGCCAGCAGGAGCAGGGGGCTGAGTGAAAAACTGTTTTTT. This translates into CASRSRGLSEKLFF.

The CDR3 protein is CASSLGGQIYGYTF. CDR3 DNA: TGTGCCAGCAGCTTAGGCGGACAGATCTATGGCTACACCTTC. The chain combines TRBV5-4 with TRBJ1-2; weak D call: TRBD1 (6 bases). The CDR3 covers 14 residues. V lost 2 bases, J lost 4 bases, and 12 bases lay in between. Germline loops: CDR1 SGHNT, CDR2 YYREEE (reference sequence).

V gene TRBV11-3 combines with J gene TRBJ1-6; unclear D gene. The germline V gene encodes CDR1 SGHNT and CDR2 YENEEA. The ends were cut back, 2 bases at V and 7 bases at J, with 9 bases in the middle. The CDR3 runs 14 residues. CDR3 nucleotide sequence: TGTGCCAGCAGCTTAAGGGATACAAATTCACCCCTCCACTTT. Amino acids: CASSLRDTNSPLHF.

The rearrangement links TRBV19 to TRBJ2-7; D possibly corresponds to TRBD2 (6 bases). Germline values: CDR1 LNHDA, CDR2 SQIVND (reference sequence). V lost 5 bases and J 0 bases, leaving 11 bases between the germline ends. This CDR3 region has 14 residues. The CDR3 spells CASSSPGSSYEQYF. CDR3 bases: TGTGCCAGTAGTTCCCCCGGGAGCTCCTACGAGCAGTACTTC.

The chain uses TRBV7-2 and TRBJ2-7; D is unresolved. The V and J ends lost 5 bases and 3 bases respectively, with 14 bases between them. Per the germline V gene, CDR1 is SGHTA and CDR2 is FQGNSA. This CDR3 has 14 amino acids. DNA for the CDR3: TGTGCCAGCAGCCTGCCGGGTACCTACTACGAGCAGTACTTC. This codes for CASSLPGTYYEQYF.

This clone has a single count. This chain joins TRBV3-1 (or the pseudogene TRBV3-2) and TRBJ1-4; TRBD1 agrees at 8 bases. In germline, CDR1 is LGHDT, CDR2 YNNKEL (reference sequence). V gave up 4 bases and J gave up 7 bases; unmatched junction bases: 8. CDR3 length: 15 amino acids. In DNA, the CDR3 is TGTGCCAGCAGCCTTCGACAGGGGCTGGGTGAAAAACTGTTTTTT. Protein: CASSLRQGLGEKLFF.

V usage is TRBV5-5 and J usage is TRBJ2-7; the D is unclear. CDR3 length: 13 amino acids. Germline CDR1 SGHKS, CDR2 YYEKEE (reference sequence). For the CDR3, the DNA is TGTGCCAGCAGCTTCGACCGGACCTACGAGCAGCACGTC. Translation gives CASSFDRTYEQHV.

CDR3 residues: CSVAGTSSSYEQYF. CDR3 coding DNA: TGCAGCGTGGCCGGGACTTCGAGCTCCTACGAGCAGTACTTC. This sequence joins TRBV29-1 and TRBJ2-7, with a tentative D call TRBD2 (6 bases). CDR1 is SQVTM and CDR2 is ANQGSEA in the germline V gene. V was shortened by 6 bases and J by 0 bases, with 15 bases between the two germline ends. The CDR3 length is 14 residues.

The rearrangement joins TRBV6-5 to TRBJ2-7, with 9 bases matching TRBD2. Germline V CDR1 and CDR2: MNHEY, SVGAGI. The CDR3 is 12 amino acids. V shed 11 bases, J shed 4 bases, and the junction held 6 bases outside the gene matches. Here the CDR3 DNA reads TGTGCCGCGGGAGGGATGGGATACGAGCAGTACGTC. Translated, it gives CAAGGMGYEQYV.

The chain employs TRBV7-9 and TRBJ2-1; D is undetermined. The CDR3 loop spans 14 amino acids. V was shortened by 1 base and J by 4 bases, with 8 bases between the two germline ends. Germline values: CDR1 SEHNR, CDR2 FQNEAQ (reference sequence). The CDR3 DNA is TGTGCCAGCAGCTTAGTCGCCAGTTACAATGAGCAGTTCTTC. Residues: CASSLVASYNEQFF.

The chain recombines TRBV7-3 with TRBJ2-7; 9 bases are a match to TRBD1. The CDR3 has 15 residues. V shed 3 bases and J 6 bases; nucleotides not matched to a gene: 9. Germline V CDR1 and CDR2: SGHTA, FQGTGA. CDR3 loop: CASSFKGQGNSEQYF. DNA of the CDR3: TGTGCCAGCAGCTTTAAGGGACAGGGTAATTCCGAGCAGTACTTC.

DNA for the CDR3: TGCGCCAGCAGCTTGGGCGTTTCCAAGGACAGGGGCCTCTCTGGGGCCAACGTCCTGACTTTC. It yields the protein CASSLGVSKDRGLSGANVLTF. The gene calls are TRBV5-1 and TRBJ2-6; TRBD1 matches 9 bases. Germline CDR1 reads SGHRS; CDR2 reads YFSETQ. The CDR3 runs to 21 residues. Trimming took 0 bases from V and 0 from J; bases not matched to a gene: 13.

This CDR3 is CATRGLSSGNTIYF. In DNA form, the CDR3 reads TGTGCCACGCGGGGACTTAGCTCTGGAAACACCATATATTTT. The chain carries TRBV19 and TRBJ1-3; D might be TRBD1 (5 bases). Germline lookup yields CDR1 LNHDA and CDR2 SQIVND (reference sequence). With 10 bases removed from V and 0 bases from J, the gap between germline ends came to 13 bases. This CDR3 has 14 residues.

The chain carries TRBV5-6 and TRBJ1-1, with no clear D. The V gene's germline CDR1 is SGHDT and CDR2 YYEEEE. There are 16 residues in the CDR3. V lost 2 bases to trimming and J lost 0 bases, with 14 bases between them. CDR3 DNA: TGTGCCAGCAGCTTTCGGACCCAAATACTGAACACTGAAGCTTTCTTT. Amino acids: CASSFRTQILNTEAFF.

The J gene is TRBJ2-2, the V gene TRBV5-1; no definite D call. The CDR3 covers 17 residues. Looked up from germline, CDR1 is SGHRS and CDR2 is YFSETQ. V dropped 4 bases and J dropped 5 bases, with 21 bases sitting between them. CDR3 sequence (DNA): TGCGCCAGCAGCCGCCGGCCCGACCCCAGCCAGACCGGGGAGCTGTTTTTT. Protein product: CASSRRPDPSQTGELFF.

The CDR3 region is CASSRGTGAGNTIYF. DNA for the CDR3: TGTGCCAGCAGCCGAGGGACAGGGGCTGGAAACACCATATATTTT. The J gene is TRBJ1-3, the V gene TRBV9, with TRBD1 matching over 10 bases. The V gene's germline CDR1 is SGDLS and CDR2 YYNGEE. The CDR3 covers 15 residues. Trimming cost V 4 bases and J 2 bases; bases outside gene matches: 3.

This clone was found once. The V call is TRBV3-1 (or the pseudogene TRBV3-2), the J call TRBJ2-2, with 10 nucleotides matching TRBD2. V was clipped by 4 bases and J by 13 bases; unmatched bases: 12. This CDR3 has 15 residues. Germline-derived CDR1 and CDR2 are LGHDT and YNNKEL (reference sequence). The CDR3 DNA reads TGTGCCAGCAGCCCACGACTAGCGGGTTCACAGGGGCTGTTTTTT. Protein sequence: CASSPRLAGSQGLFF.

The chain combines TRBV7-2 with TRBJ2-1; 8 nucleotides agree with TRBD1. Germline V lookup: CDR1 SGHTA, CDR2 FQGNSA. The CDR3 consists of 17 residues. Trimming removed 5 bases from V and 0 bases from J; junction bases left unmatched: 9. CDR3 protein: CASSLGTGHASYNEQFF. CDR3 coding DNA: TGTGCCAGCAGCCTGGGGACAGGCCATGCCTCCTACAATGAGCAGTTCTTC.

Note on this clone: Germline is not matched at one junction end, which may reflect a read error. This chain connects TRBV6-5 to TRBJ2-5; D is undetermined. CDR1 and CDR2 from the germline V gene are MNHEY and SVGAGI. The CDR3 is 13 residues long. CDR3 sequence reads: CASSYSAQQTQYF. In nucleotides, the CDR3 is TGTGCCAGCAGTTACTCTGCCCAACAGACCCAGTACTTC.